Listed below are T cell receptor beta chains from one sample, sequenced in a study of spatial heterogeneity in lung cancer. A single record per CDR3 protein comes from TCRdb applying MiXCR to the 5' RACE reads. The data hold around 6,000 distinct CDR3 sequences, with 18% observed a single time. The sequencing used normal lung tissue next to the tumor, collected at surgery. Source of these receptors: a male donor with early-stage non-small cell lung cancer. Each CDR3 is given with its conserved first and last residue. Each record gives: clone size, V gene, J gene, D gene, CDR3 protein, CDR3 DNA. The D gene is left open where the match is weak. Clone size is shown for a subset of rows, as once, few, many or a class of expanded clone.

few,TRBV6-1,TRBJ2-1,-,CASSVGPTFPYNEQFF,TGTGCCAGCAGTGTTGGACCAACTTTTCCCTACAATGAGCAGTTCTTC
-,TRBV28,TRBJ2-6,-,CAAASRSGANVLTF,TGTGCCGCAGCATCACGCTCTGGGGCCAACGTCCTGACTTTC
-,TRBV20-1,TRBJ2-7,-,CSADGNLYEQYF,TGCAGTGCAGATGGGAACCTCTACGAGCAGTACTTC
few,TRBV27,TRBJ1-6,-,CASSWQRDSPLHF,TGTGCCAGCAGTTGGCAGCGCGATTCACCCCTCCACTTT
-,TRBV7-9,TRBJ2-2,TRBD2,CATRPGLAGKAPFTGELFF,TGTGCCACGAGGCCGGGACTAGCGGGAAAGGCCCCCTTCACCGGGGAGCTGTTTTTT
-,TRBV11-1,TRBJ2-7,-,CASSLDRYEQYF,TGTGCCAGCAGCTTAGATCGCTACGAGCAGTACTTC
-,TRBV7-7,TRBJ2-7,-,CASSASMGLSYEQYF,TGTGCTAGCAGCGCCAGCATGGGGCTCTCCTACGAGCAGTACTTC
medium-sized,TRBV6-5,TRBJ1-1,TRBD1,CASRTQFRGGVTEAFF,TGTGCCAGCAGAACCCAGTTTCGAGGGGGCGTCACTGAAGCTTTCTTT
-,TRBV7-2,TRBJ2-1,-,CASSIFPGSYNEQFF,TGTGCCAGCAGCATCTTTCCGGGCTCCTACAATGAGCAGTTCTTC
few,TRBV29-1,TRBJ2-2,TRBD2,CSVVVAGSGELFF,TGCAGCGTTGTAGTAGCGGGGAGCGGGGAGCTGTTTTTT
-,TRBV11-2,TRBJ2-2,-,CASSPQRTGELFF,TGTGCCAGCAGCCCTCAAAGAACCGGGGAGCTGTTTTTT
medium-sized,TRBV30,TRBJ1-1,-,CAWSLTGTNTEAFF,TGTGCCTGGAGTCTGACAGGAACGAACACTGAAGCTTTCTTT
few,TRBV3-1,TRBJ2-1,-,CASSQVGRKIHEQFF,TGTGCCAGCAGCCAAGTCGGCAGAAAAATCCATGAGCAGTTCTTC
-,TRBV7-2,TRBJ1-1,TRBD1,CASSPRQGRGGAFF,TGTGCCAGCAGCCCCCGACAGGGTAGGGGGGGAGCTTTCTTT
-,TRBV6-6,TRBJ2-2,-,CASSESGRRPGELFF,TGTGCCAGCAGTGAGTCTGGACGGCGGCCCGGGGAGCTGTTTTTT
medium-sized,TRBV10-3,TRBJ2-1,TRBD2,CAVLRASGNNEQFF,TGTGCCGTATTAAGGGCTAGCGGAAACAATGAGCAGTTCTTC
few,TRBV7-8,TRBJ1-2,-,CASSLGTLAYGYTF,TGTGCCAGCAGCTTAGGGACACTAGCCTATGGCTACACCTTC
-,TRBV3-1,TRBJ1-2,-,CASSREGLAGYTF,TGTGCCAGCAGCCGTGAGGGACTGGCTGGCTACACCTTC
medium-sized,TRBV6-1,TRBJ2-7,-,CASSEGRLGAHEQYF,TGTGCCAGCAGTGAAGGGAGGCTGGGGGCCCACGAGCAGTACTTC
-,TRBV10-1,TRBJ2-7,-,CANPARNYEQYF,TGCGCCAACCCGGCGCGAAACTACGAGCAGTACTTC
-,TRBV28,TRBJ2-5,TRBD1,CASETTGTGEETQYF,TGTGCCAGCGAGACCACCGGGACAGGGGAAGAGACCCAGTACTTC
medium-sized,TRBV19,TRBJ1-1,TRBD1,CASTLQGRAEAFF,TGTGCCAGTACCTTACAGGGGAGAGCTGAAGCTTTCTTT
medium-sized,TRBV12-3/TRBV12-4,TRBJ2-4,TRBD2,CASSLAGSGRNIQYF,TGTGCCAGCAGTTTAGCGGGTAGCGGGAGAAACATTCAGTACTTC
few,TRBV21-1,TRBJ1-6,-,CASSKRAYYNSPLHF,TGTGCCAGCAGCAAGAGGGCCTACTATAATTCACCCCTCCACTTT
-,TRBV6-5,TRBJ2-3,-,CASSYSSGKGTQYF,TGTGCCAGCAGTTACTCATCAGGGAAAGGCACGCAGTATTTT
-,TRBV20-1,TRBJ2-7,-,CSARVPDRAYEQYF,TGCAGTGCTAGAGTCCCTGACCGGGCCTACGAGCAGTACTTC
few,TRBV6-2/TRBV6-3,TRBJ2-7,-,CARNNEQYF,TGTGCCAGGAATAACGAGCAGTACTTC
-,TRBV5-1,TRBJ1-1,TRBD1,CASSRTGGDTEAFF,TGCGCCAGCAGCCGGACAGGGGGCGATACCGAAGCTTTCTTT
medium-sized,TRBV20-1,TRBJ1-3,-,CSARDVGGSSGNTIYF,TGCAGTGCTAGAGATGTGGGGGGTTCGTCTGGAAACACCATATATTTT
few,TRBV5-1,TRBJ2-2,TRBD2,CASRMVAGTGELFF,TGCGCCAGCAGGATGGTAGCGGGCACCGGGGAGCTGTTTTTT
medium-sized,TRBV7-2,TRBJ2-1,-,CASSLGRIPYNEQFF,TGTGCCAGCAGCTTAGGGCGGATACCATACAATGAGCAGTTCTTC
medium-sized,TRBV11-2,TRBJ2-1,-,CASSLVGGKRAYNEQFF,TGTGCCAGCAGCTTAGTCGGGGGCAAGAGAGCTTACAATGAGCAGTTCTTC
-,TRBV2,TRBJ2-5,TRBD1,CASSGQGAKTQYF,TGTGCCAGCAGTGGACAGGGGGCGAAGACCCAGTACTTC
few,TRBV7-2,TRBJ2-3,-,CASSLVAANTDTQYF,TGTGCCAGCAGCTTAGTAGCGGCCAACACAGATACGCAGTATTTT
few,TRBV7-9,TRBJ2-5,-,CASSLDREETQYF,TGTGCCAGCAGCTTAGACAGGGAAGAGACCCAGTACTTC
medium-sized,TRBV7-2,TRBJ2-7,-,CASSLVGGGRLYEQYF,TGTGCCAGCAGCTTAGTGGGCGGAGGGCGACTCTACGAGCAGTACTTC
medium-sized,TRBV15,TRBJ2-2,TRBD1,CATRDREITGELFF,TGTGCCACGAGGGACAGGGAGATCACCGGGGAGCTGTTTTTT
medium-sized,TRBV18,TRBJ2-7,TRBD1,CASSPAQGETYEQYF,TGTGCCAGCTCACCGGCTCAGGGGGAGACCTACGAGCAGTACTTC
-,TRBV28,TRBJ1-5,-,CASSKLQGNQPQHF,TGTGCCAGCAGTAAGCTCCAGGGGAATCAGCCCCAGCATTTT
-,TRBV5-4,TRBJ2-1,TRBD2,CALDRAGGSEQFF,TGTGCCCTCGACAGGGCGGGGGGGAGTGAGCAGTTCTTC
-,TRBV10-2,TRBJ2-3,-,CASSDIGTGRDTQYF,TGCGCCAGCAGCGACATCGGGACCGGCAGAGATACGCAGTATTTT
medium-sized,TRBV11-2,TRBJ1-1,-,CASTYSLGGDAFF,TGTGCCAGCACCTACTCCTTGGGGGGGGATGCTTTCTTT